This T cell receptor beta chain was captured in a study of PD-1 blockade in classical Hodgkin lymphoma. Regarding the study as a whole: There was a significant rise in CD4+ TCR diversity by C4D1, with no such rise for CD8+. Nothing has yet pinned down what causes the repertoire differences, possibly disease activity or prior therapy.

Germline CDR1 MNHEY, CDR2 SVGAGI. There are 14 residues in the CDR3. V was clipped by 3 bases and J by 2 bases, with 9 bases between them. A note on this clone: The target antigen is unknown.

The method was immunoSEQ multiplex PCR; TCRdb's version includes in-frame clones alone and lacks a portion of them. Of 120,000 to 150,000 clones in the sample, around 84% were seen once. Every one of the patients relapsed after autologous stem cell transplantation (brentuximab vedotin exposure was variable). The sequences come from peripheral blood mononuclear cells (PBMCs), collected before the second cycle of nivolumab. V gene TRBV6-5 combines with J gene TRBJ2-3, with no clear D. The clonotype comes from a human donor with classical Hodgkin lymphoma. In DNA, the CDR3 is TGTGCCAGCAGTTATGGAGCCGTCACAGATACGCAGTATTTT. Encoded protein: CASSYGAVTDTQYF.